These 27 T cell receptor beta chains share one sample of origin, sequenced in a study of regulatory T cells in long-lasting Graves disease. The authors built TCR beta libraries using iRepertoire HTBI primers and Arm-PCR of CDR3 regions. TCRdb itself ran the multiplex PCR reads through MiXCR, one entry per CDR3 protein. The sample holds 450,000 or so distinct CDR3 sequences, 20% to 25% seen once. Time point noted: persistent/refractory GD, antithyroid drugs over 5 years with positive TRAb. Isolated PBMC RNA provided the starting material for the TCR library. This sample comprised peripheral blood mononuclear cells (PBMCs), obtained when the disease was refractory, from a patient treated with antithyroid drugs. The receptors were sampled from a female donor with Graves disease.

This clonotype was picked up one time. The V and J genes are TRBV6-2 or TRBV6-3 and TRBJ1-3, with 9 nucleotides matching TRBD1. V dropped 4 bases and J dropped 0; count of bases not matched to a gene: 13. The CDR3 has 19 amino acids. Germline assignment: CDR1 MNHEY and CDR2 SVGEGT. The CDR3 region has the DNA TGTGCCAGCAGTTCCTCGCCTTCTGGGGGACAGGGCTCTGGAAACACCATATATTTT. It is translated as CASSSSPSGGQGSGNTIYF.

This clonotype was seen a single time. The J gene is TRBJ1-5, the V gene TRBV18; D call uncertain. This CDR3 comprises 14 residues. Trimming pared 2 bases from V and 5 bases from J, leaving 10 bases between. CDR1 KGHSH and CDR2 LQKENI come from the germline V gene. This CDR3 is CASSPSPGDQPQHF. CDR3 bases: TGTGCCAGCTCACCAAGTCCCGGGGATCAGCCCCAGCATTTT.

This clonotype has ten or more counts. V usage is TRBV28 and J usage is TRBJ2-4, with D possibly matching TRBD1 (5 bases). The germline V and J ends were trimmed by 6 bases and 1 base, with 10 bases remaining between them. There are 14 residues in the CDR3. CDR1 and CDR2 (germline): MDHEN, SYDVKM. CDR3 sequence: CASSQGGAKNIQYF. The CDR3 DNA is TGTGCCAGCAGCCAGGGTGGGGCCAAAAACATTCAGTACTTC.

At least ten counts were recorded for this clonotype. This sequence joins TRBV2 and TRBJ1-1, with D possibly being TRBD1 (5 bases). V lost 6 bases to trimming and J lost 6 bases, with 14 bases between them. Germline values: CDR1 SNHLY, CDR2 FYNNEI. The CDR3 has 13 amino acids. CDR3 in amino acids: CASRLTRDPEAFF. The CDR3 DNA is TGTGCCAGCAGGCTTACCAGGGACCCTGAAGCTTTCTTT.

Ten or more counts support this clonotype. The chain joins TRBV29-1 to TRBJ1-2; no clear D. CDR1 SQVTM and CDR2 ANQGSEA come from the germline V gene. This CDR3 comprises 12 residues. V dropped 1 base and J dropped 1 base, with 4 bases sitting between them. CDR3 amino acids: CSVEAGNYGYTF. CDR3 DNA sequence: TGCAGCGTTGAAGCCGGTAACTATGGCTACACCTTC.

This clonotype was found many times. The J gene is TRBJ2-7, the V gene TRBV6-5; D gene unclear. CDR3 length equals 13 residues. From germline, CDR1 is MNHEY and CDR2 SVGAGI. V shed 0 bases and J shed 0 bases, with 3 bases lying between them. The CDR3 sequence: CASSYSTSYEQYF. The CDR3, as DNA: TGTGCCAGCAGTTACTCGACCTCCTACGAGCAGTACTTC.

V is TRBV7-3 and J is TRBJ2-2; D may be TRBD2 (6 bases). Trimming pared 1 base from V and 4 bases from J, leaving 7 bases between. Germline CDR1 reads SGHTA; CDR2 reads FQGTGA. This CDR3 is 14 amino acids long. The CDR3 bases are TGTGCCAGCAGCTTAAGTAGCGGCACCGGGGAGCTGTTTTTT. This codes for CASSLSSGTGELFF. The full variable domain, completed using reference TRBV7-3 and TRBJ2-2, is GAGVSQTPSNKVTEKGKYVELRCDPISGHTALYWYRQSLGQGPEFLIYFQGTGAADDSGLPNDRFFAVRPEGSVSTLKIQRTERGDSAVYLCASSLSSGTGELFFGEGSRLTVL.

This clonotype has at least ten counts. This chain joins TRBV6-5 and TRBJ2-7, with 7 bases matching TRBD1. The junction had 7 bases not matched to a gene; V was cut back by 0 bases and J by 2 bases. This CDR3 has 16 residues. Germline V CDR1 and CDR2: MNHEY, SVGAGI. The DNA of the CDR3 is TGTGCCAGCAGTTACTCAGGGGGCCTCGACGCCTACGAGCAGTACTTC. It is translated as CASSYSGGLDAYEQYF.

V gene TRBV29-1 combines with J gene TRBJ1-2; D remains ambiguous. The CDR3 length is 13 residues. Germline V gene data show CDR1 as SQVTM and CDR2 as ANQGSEA. V lost 7 bases to trimming and J lost 0 bases, with 12 bases between them. The CDR3 DNA reads TGCAGCGCCGCAGAGTCCTCTAACTATGGCTACACCTTC. The encoded protein is CSAAESSNYGYTF.

This clonotype was seen ten or more times. V is TRBV28 and J is TRBJ2-7; 9 positions match TRBD1. This CDR3 region has 15 residues. The V and J ends lost 6 bases and 5 bases, in that order; junction bases with no gene match: 11. Germline assignment: CDR1 MDHEN and CDR2 SYDVKM. The CDR3 protein is CASSRDRDLGHEQYF. The CDR3 DNA reads TGTGCCAGCAGCCGGGACAGGGATCTTGGCCACGAGCAGTACTTC.

This clonotype has a count of ten or more. CDR3 coding DNA: TGTGCCAGCAGCTTTGGGACTTGGGCTTACGAGCAGTACTTC. It encodes CASSFGTWAYEQYF. This chain joins TRBV7-2 and TRBJ2-7; a possible D gene is TRBD2 (6 bases). Trimming left V 3 bases short and J 4 bases short, with 13 bases between. CDR3 length equals 14 residues. In germline, CDR1 is SGHTA, CDR2 FQGNSA.

This clonotype has at least ten counts. V and J are TRBV2 and TRBJ1-4, with a tentative D call TRBD1 (5 bases). Germline values: CDR1 SNHLY, CDR2 FYNNEI. This CDR3 comprises 14 residues. V gave up 5 bases and J gave up 4 bases, with 11 bases separating them. The CDR3 DNA follows: TGTGCCAGCAGTTACGCGGGGCTTAATGAAAAACTGTTTTTT. It translates to CASSYAGLNEKLFF.

This clonotype was picked up a small number of times. V and J are TRBV7-9 and TRBJ2-7, with a possible D match to TRBD1 (6 bases). The V gene lost 1 base and the J gene lost 0 bases, with 13 bases spanning the gap. Germline assignment: CDR1 SEHNR and CDR2 FQNEAQ (reference sequence). The CDR3 totals 16 residues. CDR3 nucleotide sequence: TGTGCCAGCAGCTTAGGCTGGGGGACAACCTCCTACGAGCAGTACTTC. Amino acid sequence: CASSLGWGTTSYEQYF.

The V gene is TRBV5-1, the J gene TRBJ2-3; either TRBD1 or TRBD2 may supply D (5 bases each). The CDR3 loop spans 14 amino acids. Trimming removed 6 bases from V and 4 bases from J, with 15 bases in between. Per the germline V gene, CDR1 is SGHRS and CDR2 is YFSETQ. Written as DNA, the CDR3 is TGCGCCAGCACCCGGGACCTCTCGGCAGATACGCAGTATTTT. Translating gives CASTRDLSADTQYF.

The J gene is TRBJ1-5, the V gene TRBV5-6; TRBD1 aligns across 8 bases. The V gene end was trimmed by 0 bases and the J gene end by 0 bases; junction bases not matched to a gene: 8. This CDR3 region has 18 residues. From germline, CDR1 is SGHDT and CDR2 YYEEEE. CDR3 region: CASSLATGASYSNQPQHF. DNA for the CDR3: TGTGCCAGCAGCTTGGCGACAGGGGCCTCCTATAGCAATCAGCCCCAGCATTTT.

This clonotype was counted at least ten times. The J gene is TRBJ1-2, the V gene TRBV28; no clear D gene. V shed 8 bases and J shed 2 bases, with 12 bases lying between them. The CDR3 covers 13 residues. Germline loops: CDR1 MDHEN, CDR2 SYDVKM. CDR3 protein: CASEREANYGYTF. In DNA form, the CDR3 reads TGTGCCAGCGAGAGGGAAGCAAACTATGGCTACACCTTC.

This clonotype was detected only a few times. V gene TRBV3-1 combines with J gene TRBJ1-5; tentative D call: TRBD1 (6 bases). This CDR3 comprises 15 residues. Trimming pared 5 bases from V and 6 bases from J, leaving 17 bases between. Germline CDR1 reads LGHDT; CDR2 reads YNNKEL (reference sequence). CDR3 sequence (DNA): TGTGCCAGCAGCGCAACTCCAGGGGCAGCTCAGCCCCAGCATTTT. It translates to CASSATPGAAQPQHF.

This clonotype occurred a few times. The V and J genes are TRBV29-1 and TRBJ1-1; D uncertain. The CDR3 extends over 16 amino acids. Deletions cut 5 bases from V and 3 bases from J, with 22 bases between. CDR1 and CDR2 (germline): SQVTM, ANQGSEA. The CDR3 DNA is TGCAGCGTTCGTCTCCTCCTGGGAAGTTTCGACACTGAAGCTTTCTTT. Translation gives CSVRLLLGSFDTEAFF.

This clonotype showed up just a few times. The chain combines TRBV19 with TRBJ1-6; D is perhaps TRBD1 (6 bases). CDR3 length equals 13 residues. The germline V gene has CDR1 LNHDA and CDR2 SQIVND (reference sequence). V dropped 10 bases and J dropped 7 bases, with 14 bases sitting between them. CDR3 residues: CATKQGANSPLHF. The CDR3 DNA is TGTGCCACCAAACAGGGAGCGAATTCACCCCTCCACTTT. Together with reference TRBV19 and TRBJ1-6, the CDR3 gives the full variable domain: DGGITQSPKYLFRKEGQNVTLSCEQNLNHDAMYWYRQDPGQGLRLIYYSQIVNDFQKGDIAEGYSVSREKKESFPLTVTSAQKNPTAFYLCATKQGANSPLHFGNGTRLTVT.

The chain recombines TRBV11-1 with TRBJ1-6; possible D gene TRBD1, 5 bases. The CDR3 extends over 16 amino acids. Trimming stripped 4 bases from V and 10 bases from J, with 20 bases between. Germline V gene sequence: CDR1 SGHAT, CDR2 FQDESV (reference sequence). The CDR3 nucleotides are TGTGCCAGCAGCTCTAGGTTGGGGGACCAAGGGTCACCCCTCCACTTT. It specifies CASSSRLGDQGSPLHF.

The chain links TRBV7-9 to TRBJ2-5, with a weak D call TRBD1 (6 bases). V lost 2 bases, J lost 1 base, and 11 bases lay in between. Germline V gene lookup returns CDR1 SEHNR and CDR2 FQNEAQ (reference sequence). The CDR3 is 15 residues long. The CDR3: CASSLTQGFQETQYF. CDR3 in DNA: TGTGCCAGCAGCTTAACCCAGGGGTTCCAAGAGACCCAGTACTTC. The full variable domain, its missing parts supplied by reference TRBV7-9 and TRBJ2-5, is DTGVSQNPRHKITKRGQNVTFRCDPISEHNRLYWYRQTLGQGPEFLTYFQNEAQLEKSRLLSDRFSAERPKGSFSTLEIQRTEQGDSAMYLCASSLTQGFQETQYFGPGTRLLVL.

This clonotype was seen at least ten times. V gene TRBV6-2 or TRBV6-3 combines with J gene TRBJ1-1, with a tentative D call TRBD1 (5 bases). The germline CDR1 and CDR2 sequences are MNHEY and SVGEGT. This CDR3 contains 15 residues. Trimming cost V 0 bases and J 6 bases, with 14 bases left between them. The CDR3 bases are TGTGCCAGCAGTTACTCGGGCCCCAGGGACTCTGAAGCTTTCTTT. It encodes CASSYSGPRDSEAFF.

Notes on this clonotype: One base away lies a much larger clone, so this may be a sequencing read error. V gene TRBV24-1 combines with J gene TRBJ1-2; a weak D match, TRBD1 (6 bases). This CDR3 is built from 13 residues. The V and J ends lost 7 bases and 8 bases respectively, with 16 bases between them. Germline V lookup: CDR1 KGHDR, CDR2 SFDVKD. This CDR3 is CATSPRGTEGYTF. In nucleotides, the CDR3 is TGTGCCACCAGCCCAAGGGGGACTGAGGGCTACACCTTC.

The sample holds many counts of this clonotype. The rearrangement uses TRBV7-9 and TRBJ1-1; 7 bases map to TRBD1. The CDR3 totals 15 residues. The germline V gene encodes CDR1 SEHNR and CDR2 FQNEAQ (reference sequence). With V trimmed by 5 bases and J by 0 bases, 6 bases remained unmatched. The DNA for the CDR3 is TGTGCCAGCAGCCCCCGGGACAGACTGAACACTGAAGCTTTCTTT. It is translated as CASSPRDRLNTEAFF.

This clonotype was detected only once. This clone may be a read error of a much larger clone one base away. The J gene is TRBJ1-2, the V gene TRBV6-1, with D perhaps TRBD1 (6 bases). The CDR3 sequence is 13 residues long. The germline V gene encodes CDR1 MNHNS and CDR2 SASEGT. CDR3 in amino acids: CASSNGQLYDYTF. The CDR3 bases are TGTGCCAGCAGTAATGGACAGCTCTATGACTACACCTTC.

This clonotype was seen once. This chain connects TRBV7-2 to TRBJ1-1; D remains unclear. V was shortened by 5 bases and J by 4 bases, with 11 bases between the two germline ends. CDR1 is SGHTA and CDR2 is FQGNSA in the germline V gene. This CDR3 is built from 13 residues. CDR3 loop: CASSPWEGTEAFF. In DNA, the CDR3 is TGTGCCAGCAGCCCTTGGGAGGGCACTGAAGCTTTCTTT.

This clonotype occurred a few times. The chain employs TRBV7-2 and TRBJ2-1; TRBD1 matches at 7 bases. The V segment lost 7 bases and the J segment 5 bases; nucleotides outside the gene matches: 8. Germline values: CDR1 SGHTA, CDR2 FQGNSA. This CDR3 contains 14 residues. The CDR3 is CASKYTGTDNEQFF. Written as DNA, the CDR3 is TGTGCCAGCAAATACACCGGGACAGACAATGAGCAGTTCTTC.